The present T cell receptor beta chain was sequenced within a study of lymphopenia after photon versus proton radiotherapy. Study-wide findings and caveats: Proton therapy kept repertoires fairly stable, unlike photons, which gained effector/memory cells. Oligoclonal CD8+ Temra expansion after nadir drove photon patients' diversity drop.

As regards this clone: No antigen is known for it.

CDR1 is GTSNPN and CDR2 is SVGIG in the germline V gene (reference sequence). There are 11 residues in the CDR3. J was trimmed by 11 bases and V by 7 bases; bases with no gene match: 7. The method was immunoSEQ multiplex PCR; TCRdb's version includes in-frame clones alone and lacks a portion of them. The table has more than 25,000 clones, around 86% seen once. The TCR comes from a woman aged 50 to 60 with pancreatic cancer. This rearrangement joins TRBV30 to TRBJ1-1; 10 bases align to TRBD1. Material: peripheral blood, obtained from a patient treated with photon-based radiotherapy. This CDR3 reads CAFGQGVMAFF. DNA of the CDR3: TGTGCCTTCGGACAGGGGGTAATGGCTTTCTTT.